The TCR beta chain described here comes from a study of T-cell reconstitution after alpha-beta-depleted transplantation in children. Points from the study as a whole: It was reported that alpha-beta T cells came from several hundred expanded graft clones (about two months after transplant). It was newly produced T cells that mostly accounted for T-cell counts and diversity one year after transplant. High day-60 TCRbeta diversity in some patients came from surviving recipient T cells and thymic progenitors.

Preparing the TCRbeta library involved the use of unique molecular identifiers. TCRdb itself ran the PCR reads through MiXCR, one entry per CDR3 protein. The profile shows a few hundred thousand distinct CDR3 sequences, around 7% of them singletons. This clonotype was observed many times. Antigen unknown. The starting material was PBMCs, obtained before TCRalphabeta/CD19-depleted stem cell transplant. The source of this sequence is a boy aged 2 to 10 with acute lymphoblastic leukemia, due to receive a stem cell transplant.

The DNA for the CDR3 is TGCAGCGTTACTGTCGGGGTACAAGAGACCCAGTACTTC. It encodes CSVTVGVQETQYF. The chain links TRBV29-1 to TRBJ2-5; a weak D match, TRBD2 (5 bases). The V and J ends lost 5 bases and 2 bases respectively, with 12 bases between them. Germline CDR1 is SQVTM and CDR2 is ANQGSEA. The CDR3 runs to 13 residues.